Sequencing of this TCR beta chain was carried out in a study of blood T cell repertoires in COVID-19. Trimming cost V 2 bases and J 4 bases, with 12 bases left between them. The CDR3 length is 14 residues. Germline V gene data show CDR1 as SGHRS and CDR2 as YFSETQ. In Seattle, patients joined the study during active infection and were tracked longitudinally. The protocol was immunoSEQ multiplex PCR, while the TCRdb copy is restricted to in-frame clones and leaves out a portion. The sample shows roughly 120,000 clones, about 85% of them seen only once. This receptor was obtained from a woman aged 60-75 years with COVID-19, enrolled during active disease. Material: peripheral blood. The gene calls are TRBV5-1 and TRBJ1-2; D perhaps matches TRBD1 (6 bases). CDR3 in amino acids: CASSFQGGGYGYTF. CDR3 in DNA: TGCGCCAGCAGCTTTCAGGGAGGGGGCTATGGCTACACCTTC.